The next 5 T cell receptor beta chains were all read from a single sample in a study of T cells in localized non-small cell lung cancer. The method was immunoSEQ multiplex PCR; TCRdb's version includes in-frame clones alone and lacks a portion of them. In the table there are nearly 40,000 clones, approximately 86% of which are singletons. This material consisted of peripheral blood, taken before any cancer treatment. The receptor set was obtained from a man between 18 and 55 years old with stage I lung adenocarcinoma.

J is TRBJ2-3 and V is TRBV6-5; D perhaps matches TRBD2 (7 bases). CDR1 and CDR2 from the germline V gene are MNHEY and SVGAGI. This CDR3 is 14 amino acids long. Trimming cost V 2 bases and J 5 bases, with 11 bases left between them. CDR3 in amino acids: CASSYGGGLDTQYF. The CDR3 DNA sequence: TGTGCCAGCAGTTACGGGGGGGGCCTAGATACGCAGTATTTT.

This clone has just one count. V usage is TRBV4-2 and J usage is TRBJ1-3; D not resolved. CDR1 LGHNA and CDR2 YNFKEQ come from the germline V gene. The V end was cut by 0 bases, the J end by 0 bases, with 12 bases between. This CDR3 spans 17 amino acids. DNA of the CDR3: TGTGCCAGCAGCCAAGATACCGGGCTGAGCTCTGGAAACACCATATATTTT. It is translated as CASSQDTGLSSGNTIYF.

This chain uses TRBV7-3 with TRBJ2-3; TRBD1 or TRBD2 may be the D gene (5 bases each). V gave up 5 bases and J gave up 7 bases, with 13 bases separating them. CDR3 length: 13 amino acids. Germline CDR1 is SGHTA and CDR2 is FQGTGA. CDR3 sequence reads: CASSQGTKYTQYF. CDR3 DNA sequence: TGTGCCAGCAGCCAAGGGACGAAATATACGCAGTATTTT.

The chain carries TRBV7-9 and TRBJ2-3; no clear D gene. The CDR3 spans 14 residues. Per germline, CDR1 SEHNR and CDR2 FQNEAQ (reference sequence). The ends were cut back, 5 bases at V and 5 bases at J, with 14 bases in the middle. The CDR3 DNA is TGTGCCAGCAGCCAAAGGGCGTTGGGAGATACGCAGTATTTT. The encoded protein is CASSQRALGDTQYF. The whole variable domain, remainder taken from reference TRBV7-9 and TRBJ2-3, is DTGVSQNPRHKITKRGQNVTFRCDPISEHNRLYWYRQTLGQGPEFLTYFQNEAQLEKSRLLSDRFSAERPKGSFSTLEIQRTEQGDSAMYLCASSQRALGDTQYFGPGTRLTVL.

The gene calls are TRBV4-3 and TRBJ2-2; D gene ambiguous. Germline loops: CDR1 LGHNA, CDR2 YSLEER. This CDR3 region has 14 residues. V was trimmed by 4 bases and J by 3 bases, leaving 9 bases between them. CDR3: CASSPARDTGELFF. The CDR3, as DNA: TGCGCCAGCAGCCCCGCCCGAGACACCGGGGAGCTGTTTTTT.